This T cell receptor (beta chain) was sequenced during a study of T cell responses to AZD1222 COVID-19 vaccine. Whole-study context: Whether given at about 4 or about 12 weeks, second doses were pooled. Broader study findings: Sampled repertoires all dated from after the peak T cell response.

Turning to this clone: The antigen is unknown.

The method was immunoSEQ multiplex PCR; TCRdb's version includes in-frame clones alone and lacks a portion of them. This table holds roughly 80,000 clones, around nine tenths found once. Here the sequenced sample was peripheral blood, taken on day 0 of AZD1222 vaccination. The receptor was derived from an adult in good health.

The CDR3 loop reads CASSPSRTSADTQYF. The CDR3 bases are TGTGCCAGCAGCCCATCTAGGACTAGCGCAGATACGCAGTATTTT. The chain uses TRBV7-2 and TRBJ2-3; 9 bases are shared with TRBD2. Germline V CDR1 and CDR2: SGHTA, FQGNSA. This CDR3 has 15 residues. V shed 5 bases and J 4 bases; nucleotides not matched to a gene: 7. Variable domain in full (rest from reference TRBV7-2 and TRBJ2-3): GAGVSQSPSNKVTEKGKDVELRCDPISGHTALYWYRQSLGQGLEFLIYFQGNSAPDKSGLPSDRFSAERTGGSVSTLTIQRTQQEDSAVYLCASSPSRTSADTQYFGPGTRLTVL.